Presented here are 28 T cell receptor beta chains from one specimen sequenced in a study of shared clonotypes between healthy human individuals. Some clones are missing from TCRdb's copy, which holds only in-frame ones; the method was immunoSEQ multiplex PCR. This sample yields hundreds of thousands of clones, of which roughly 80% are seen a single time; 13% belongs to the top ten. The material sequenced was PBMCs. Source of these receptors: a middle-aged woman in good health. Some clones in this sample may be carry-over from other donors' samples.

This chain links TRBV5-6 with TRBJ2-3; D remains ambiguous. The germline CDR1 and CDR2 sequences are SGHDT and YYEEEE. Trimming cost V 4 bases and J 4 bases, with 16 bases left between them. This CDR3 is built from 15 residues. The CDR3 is CASSGGRLWADTQYF. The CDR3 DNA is TGTGCCAGCAGCGGTGGAAGGCTATGGGCAGATACGCAGTATTTT.

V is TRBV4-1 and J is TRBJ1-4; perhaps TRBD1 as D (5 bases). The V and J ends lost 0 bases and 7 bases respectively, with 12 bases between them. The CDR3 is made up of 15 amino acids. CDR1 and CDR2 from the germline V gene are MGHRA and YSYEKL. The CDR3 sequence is CASSQDGQGGEKLFF. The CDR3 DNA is TGCGCCAGCAGCCAAGATGGGCAGGGCGGTGAAAAACTGTTTTTT.

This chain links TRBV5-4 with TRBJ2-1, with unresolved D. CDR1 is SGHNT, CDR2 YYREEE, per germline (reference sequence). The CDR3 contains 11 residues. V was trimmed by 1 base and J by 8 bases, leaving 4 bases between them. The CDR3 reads CASSLNDEQFF. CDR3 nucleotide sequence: TGTGCCAGCAGCTTGAACGATGAGCAGTTCTTC.

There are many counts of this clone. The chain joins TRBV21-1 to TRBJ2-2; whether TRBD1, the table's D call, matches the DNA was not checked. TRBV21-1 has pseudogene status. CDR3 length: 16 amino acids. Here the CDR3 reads CASSRFRQGAAGELFF. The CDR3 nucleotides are TGTGCCAGCAGCAGGTTTAGACAGGGGGCGGCCGGGGAGCTGTTTTTT.

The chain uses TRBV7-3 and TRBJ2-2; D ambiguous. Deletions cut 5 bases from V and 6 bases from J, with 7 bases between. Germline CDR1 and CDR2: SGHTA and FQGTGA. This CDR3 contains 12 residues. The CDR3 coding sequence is TGTGCCAGCAGCGGGGTAGCCGGGGAGCTGTTTTTT. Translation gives CASSGVAGELFF.

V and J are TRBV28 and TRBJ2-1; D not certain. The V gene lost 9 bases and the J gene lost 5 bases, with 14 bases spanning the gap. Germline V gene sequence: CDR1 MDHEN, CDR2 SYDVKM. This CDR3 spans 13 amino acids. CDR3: CASFDQWDNEQFF. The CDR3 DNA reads TGTGCCAGTTTTGACCAGTGGGACAATGAGCAGTTCTTC.

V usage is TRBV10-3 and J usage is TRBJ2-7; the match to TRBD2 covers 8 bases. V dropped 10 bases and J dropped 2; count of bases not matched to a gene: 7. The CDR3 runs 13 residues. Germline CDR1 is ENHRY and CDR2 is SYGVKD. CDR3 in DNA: TGTGCCACCCTAGCGGGTCCCCCCTACGAGCAGTACTTC. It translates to CATLAGPPYEQYF.

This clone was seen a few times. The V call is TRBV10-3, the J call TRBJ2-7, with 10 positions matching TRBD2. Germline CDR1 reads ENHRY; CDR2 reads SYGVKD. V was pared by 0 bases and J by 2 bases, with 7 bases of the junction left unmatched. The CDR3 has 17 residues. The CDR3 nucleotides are TGTGCCATCAGTGAGTCGCGACTAGCGGGTCGGGCCTACGAGCAGTACTTC. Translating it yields CAISESRLAGRAYEQYF.

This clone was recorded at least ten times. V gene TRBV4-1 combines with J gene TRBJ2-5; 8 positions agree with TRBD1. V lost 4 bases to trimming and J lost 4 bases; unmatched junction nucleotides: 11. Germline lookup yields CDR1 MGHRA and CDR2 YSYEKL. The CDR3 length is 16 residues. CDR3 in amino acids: CASSLDRAGSSETQYF. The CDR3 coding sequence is TGCGCCAGCAGCCTGGACAGGGCGGGAAGTTCAGAGACCCAGTACTTC.

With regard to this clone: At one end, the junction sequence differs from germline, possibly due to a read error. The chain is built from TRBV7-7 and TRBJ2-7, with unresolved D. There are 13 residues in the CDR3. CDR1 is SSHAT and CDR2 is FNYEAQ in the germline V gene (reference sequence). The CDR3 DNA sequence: TGTGCTAGCAGCTTGTCACAGAACTACGAGCAGTACTTC. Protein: CASSLSQNYEQYF.

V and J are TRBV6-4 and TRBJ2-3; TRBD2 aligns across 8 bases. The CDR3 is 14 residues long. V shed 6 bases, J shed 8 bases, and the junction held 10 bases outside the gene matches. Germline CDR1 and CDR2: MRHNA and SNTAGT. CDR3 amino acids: CASSPGLVLLTQYF. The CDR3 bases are TGTGCCAGCAGCCCGGGACTAGTTCTCCTTACGCAGTATTTT.

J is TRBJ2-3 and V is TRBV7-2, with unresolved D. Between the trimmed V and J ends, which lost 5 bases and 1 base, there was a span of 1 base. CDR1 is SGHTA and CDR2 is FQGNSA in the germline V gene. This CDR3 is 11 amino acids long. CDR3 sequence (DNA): TGTGCCAGCAGCCGCACAGATACGCAGTATTTT. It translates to CASSRTDTQYF. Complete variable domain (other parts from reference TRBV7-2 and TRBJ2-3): GAGVSQSPSNKVTEKGKDVELRCDPISGHTALYWYRQSLGQGLEFLIYFQGNSAPDKSGLPSDRFSAERTGGSVSTLTIQRTQQEDSAVYLCASSRTDTQYFGPGTRLTVL.

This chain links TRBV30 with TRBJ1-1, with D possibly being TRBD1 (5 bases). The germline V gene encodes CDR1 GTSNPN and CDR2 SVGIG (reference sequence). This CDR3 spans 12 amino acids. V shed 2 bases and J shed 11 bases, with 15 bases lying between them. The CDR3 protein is CAWSPTTAVAFF. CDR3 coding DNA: TGTGCCTGGAGTCCAACGACAGCCGTTGCTTTCTTT.

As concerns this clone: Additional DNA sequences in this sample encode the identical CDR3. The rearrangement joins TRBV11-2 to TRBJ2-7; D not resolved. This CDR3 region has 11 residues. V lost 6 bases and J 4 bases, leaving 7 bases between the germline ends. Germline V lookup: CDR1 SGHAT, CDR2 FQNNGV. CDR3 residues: CASSSAYEQYF. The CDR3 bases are TGTGCCAGCAGTTCGGCATACGAGCAGTACTTC.

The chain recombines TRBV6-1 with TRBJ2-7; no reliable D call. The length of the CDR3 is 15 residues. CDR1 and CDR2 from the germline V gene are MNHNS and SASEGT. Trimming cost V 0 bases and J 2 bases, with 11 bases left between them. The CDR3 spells CASSEALQRPYEQYF. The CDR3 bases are TGTGCCAGCAGTGAAGCGCTTCAACGACCCTACGAGCAGTACTTC.

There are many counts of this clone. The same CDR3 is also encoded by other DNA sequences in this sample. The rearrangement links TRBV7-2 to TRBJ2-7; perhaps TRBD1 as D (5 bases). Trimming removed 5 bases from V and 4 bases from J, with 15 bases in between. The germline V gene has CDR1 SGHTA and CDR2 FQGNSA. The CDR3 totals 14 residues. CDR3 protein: CASSPDRTSYEQYF. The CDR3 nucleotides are TGTGCCAGCAGCCCCGATCGGACATCATACGAGCAGTACTTC.

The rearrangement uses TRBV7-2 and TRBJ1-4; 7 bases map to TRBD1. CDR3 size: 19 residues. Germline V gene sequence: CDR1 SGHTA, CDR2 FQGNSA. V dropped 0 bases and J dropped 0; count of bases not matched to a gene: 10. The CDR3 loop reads CASSLAVRQGLATNEKLFF. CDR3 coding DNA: TGTGCCAGCAGCTTAGCGGTTAGACAGGGACTCGCAACTAATGAAAAACTGTTTTTT.

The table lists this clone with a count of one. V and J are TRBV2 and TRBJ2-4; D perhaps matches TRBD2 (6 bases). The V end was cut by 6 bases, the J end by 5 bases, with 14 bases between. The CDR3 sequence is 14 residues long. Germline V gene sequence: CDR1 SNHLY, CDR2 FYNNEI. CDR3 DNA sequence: TGTGCCAGCAGCCAGAGGGTAGCGGAAAACATTCAGTACTTC. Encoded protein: CASSQRVAENIQYF.

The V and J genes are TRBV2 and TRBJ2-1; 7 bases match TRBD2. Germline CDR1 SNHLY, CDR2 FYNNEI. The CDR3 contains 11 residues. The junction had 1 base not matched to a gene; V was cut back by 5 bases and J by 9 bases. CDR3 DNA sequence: TGTGCCAGCAGTAGGACTAGTGAGCAGTTCTTC. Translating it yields CASSRTSEQFF.

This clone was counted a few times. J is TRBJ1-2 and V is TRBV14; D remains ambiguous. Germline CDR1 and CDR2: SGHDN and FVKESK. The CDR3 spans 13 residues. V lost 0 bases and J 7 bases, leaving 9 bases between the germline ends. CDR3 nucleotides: TGTGCCAGCAGCCAAGATCTGGGTCGTGGCTACACCTTC. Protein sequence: CASSQDLGRGYTF.

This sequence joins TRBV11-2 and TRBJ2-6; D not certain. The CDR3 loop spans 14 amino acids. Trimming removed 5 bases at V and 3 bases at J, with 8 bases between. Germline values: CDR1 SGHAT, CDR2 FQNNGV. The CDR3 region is CASSLSGGANVLTF. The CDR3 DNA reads TGTGCCAGCAGCCTTAGTGGTGGGGCCAACGTCCTGACTTTC.

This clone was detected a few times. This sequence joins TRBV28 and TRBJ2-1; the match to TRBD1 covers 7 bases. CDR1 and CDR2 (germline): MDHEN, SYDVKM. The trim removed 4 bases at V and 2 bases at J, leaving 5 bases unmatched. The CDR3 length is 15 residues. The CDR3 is CASSYRQGAYNEQFF. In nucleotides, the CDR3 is TGTGCCAGCAGTTATCGGCAGGGGGCCTACAATGAGCAGTTCTTC.

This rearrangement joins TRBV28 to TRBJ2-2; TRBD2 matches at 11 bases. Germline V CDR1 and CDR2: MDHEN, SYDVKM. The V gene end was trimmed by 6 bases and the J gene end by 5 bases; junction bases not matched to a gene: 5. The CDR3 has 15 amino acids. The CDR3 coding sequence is TGTGCCAGCAGATTAGCGGGAGGGGGGACCGGGGAGCTGTTTTTT. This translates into CASRLAGGGTGELFF. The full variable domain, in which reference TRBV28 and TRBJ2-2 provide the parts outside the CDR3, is DVKVTQSSRYLVKRTGEKVFLECVQDMDHENMFWYRQDPGLGLRLIYFSYDVKMKEKGDIPEGYSVSREKKERFSLILESASTNQTSMYLCASRLAGGGTGELFFGEGSRLTVL.

The CDR3 loop is CASSQEGGRRTEAFF. The CDR3 coding sequence is TGCGCCAGCAGCCAAGAAGGGGGTCGGCGCACTGAAGCTTTCTTT. The chain has TRBV4-1 and TRBJ1-1; a possible D gene is TRBD1 (6 bases). CDR3 size: 15 residues. Trimming pared 0 bases from V and 4 bases from J, leaving 12 bases between. Germline V gives CDR1 MGHRA, CDR2 YSYEKL.

The CDR3 reads CASSFGRLGIQYF. CDR3 bases: TGTGCCAGCAGTTTCGGGCGGCTGGGGATTCAGTACTTC. The rearrangement uses TRBV27 and TRBJ2-4; D uncertain. The CDR3 spans 13 residues. Trimming pared 3 bases from V and 10 bases from J, leaving 13 bases between. In germline, CDR1 is MNHEY, CDR2 SMNVEV (reference sequence).

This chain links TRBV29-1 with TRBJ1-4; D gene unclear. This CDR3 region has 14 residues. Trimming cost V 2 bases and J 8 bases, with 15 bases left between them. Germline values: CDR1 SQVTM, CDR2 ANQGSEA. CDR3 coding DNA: TGCAGCGTTGAATTAGGAGGACTCAGGGAAAAACTGTTTTTT. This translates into CSVELGGLREKLFF. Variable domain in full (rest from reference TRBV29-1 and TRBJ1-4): SAVISQKPSRDICQRGTSLTIQCQVDSQVTMMFWYRQQPGQSLTLIATANQGSEATYESGFVIDKFPISRPNLTFSTLTVSNMSPEDSSIYLCSVELGGLREKLFFGSGTQLSVL.

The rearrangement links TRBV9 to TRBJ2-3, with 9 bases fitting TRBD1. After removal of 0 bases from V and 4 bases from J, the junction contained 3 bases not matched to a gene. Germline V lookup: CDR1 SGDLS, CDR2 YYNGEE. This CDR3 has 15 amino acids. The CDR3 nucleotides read TGTGCCAGCAGCGTAGAGGGACAGGGTGCAGATACGCAGTATTTT. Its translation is CASSVEGQGADTQYF.

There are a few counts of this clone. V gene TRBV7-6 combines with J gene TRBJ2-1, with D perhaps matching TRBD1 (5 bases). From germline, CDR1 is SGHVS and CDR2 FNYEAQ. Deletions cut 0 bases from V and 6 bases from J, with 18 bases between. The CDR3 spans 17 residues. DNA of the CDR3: TGTGCCAGCAGCTTAGCGCTAAGGGCAGGGCATGGCAATGAGCAGTTCTTC. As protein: CASSLALRAGHGNEQFF.